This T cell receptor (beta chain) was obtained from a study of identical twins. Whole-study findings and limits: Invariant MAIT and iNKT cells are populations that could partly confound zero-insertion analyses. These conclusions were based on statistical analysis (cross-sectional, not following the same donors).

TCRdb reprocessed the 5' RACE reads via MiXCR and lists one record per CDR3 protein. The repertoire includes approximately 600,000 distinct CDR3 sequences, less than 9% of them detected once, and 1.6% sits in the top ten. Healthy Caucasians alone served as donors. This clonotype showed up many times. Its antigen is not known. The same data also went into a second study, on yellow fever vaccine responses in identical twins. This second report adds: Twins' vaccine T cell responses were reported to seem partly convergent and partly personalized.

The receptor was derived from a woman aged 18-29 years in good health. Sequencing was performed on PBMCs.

CDR3 nucleotide sequence: TGTGCTAGTGGTTTGGGACAGATAGGCACTGAAGCTTTCTTT. Translating gives CASGLGQIGTEAFF. This rearrangement joins TRBV12-5 to TRBJ1-1; TRBD1 might be the D (5 bases). The V end was cut by 1 base, the J end by 4 bases, with 10 bases between. This CDR3 has 14 residues. CDR1 and CDR2 from the germline V gene are LGHNT and FRNRAP. Looking up the rest from reference TRBV12-5 and TRBJ1-1 gives the full variable domain: DARVTQTPRHKVTEMGQEVTMRCQPILGHNTVFWYRQTMMQGLELLAYFRNRAPLDDSGMPKDRFSAEMPDATLATLKIQPSEPRDSAVYFCASGLGQIGTEAFFGQGTRLTVV.